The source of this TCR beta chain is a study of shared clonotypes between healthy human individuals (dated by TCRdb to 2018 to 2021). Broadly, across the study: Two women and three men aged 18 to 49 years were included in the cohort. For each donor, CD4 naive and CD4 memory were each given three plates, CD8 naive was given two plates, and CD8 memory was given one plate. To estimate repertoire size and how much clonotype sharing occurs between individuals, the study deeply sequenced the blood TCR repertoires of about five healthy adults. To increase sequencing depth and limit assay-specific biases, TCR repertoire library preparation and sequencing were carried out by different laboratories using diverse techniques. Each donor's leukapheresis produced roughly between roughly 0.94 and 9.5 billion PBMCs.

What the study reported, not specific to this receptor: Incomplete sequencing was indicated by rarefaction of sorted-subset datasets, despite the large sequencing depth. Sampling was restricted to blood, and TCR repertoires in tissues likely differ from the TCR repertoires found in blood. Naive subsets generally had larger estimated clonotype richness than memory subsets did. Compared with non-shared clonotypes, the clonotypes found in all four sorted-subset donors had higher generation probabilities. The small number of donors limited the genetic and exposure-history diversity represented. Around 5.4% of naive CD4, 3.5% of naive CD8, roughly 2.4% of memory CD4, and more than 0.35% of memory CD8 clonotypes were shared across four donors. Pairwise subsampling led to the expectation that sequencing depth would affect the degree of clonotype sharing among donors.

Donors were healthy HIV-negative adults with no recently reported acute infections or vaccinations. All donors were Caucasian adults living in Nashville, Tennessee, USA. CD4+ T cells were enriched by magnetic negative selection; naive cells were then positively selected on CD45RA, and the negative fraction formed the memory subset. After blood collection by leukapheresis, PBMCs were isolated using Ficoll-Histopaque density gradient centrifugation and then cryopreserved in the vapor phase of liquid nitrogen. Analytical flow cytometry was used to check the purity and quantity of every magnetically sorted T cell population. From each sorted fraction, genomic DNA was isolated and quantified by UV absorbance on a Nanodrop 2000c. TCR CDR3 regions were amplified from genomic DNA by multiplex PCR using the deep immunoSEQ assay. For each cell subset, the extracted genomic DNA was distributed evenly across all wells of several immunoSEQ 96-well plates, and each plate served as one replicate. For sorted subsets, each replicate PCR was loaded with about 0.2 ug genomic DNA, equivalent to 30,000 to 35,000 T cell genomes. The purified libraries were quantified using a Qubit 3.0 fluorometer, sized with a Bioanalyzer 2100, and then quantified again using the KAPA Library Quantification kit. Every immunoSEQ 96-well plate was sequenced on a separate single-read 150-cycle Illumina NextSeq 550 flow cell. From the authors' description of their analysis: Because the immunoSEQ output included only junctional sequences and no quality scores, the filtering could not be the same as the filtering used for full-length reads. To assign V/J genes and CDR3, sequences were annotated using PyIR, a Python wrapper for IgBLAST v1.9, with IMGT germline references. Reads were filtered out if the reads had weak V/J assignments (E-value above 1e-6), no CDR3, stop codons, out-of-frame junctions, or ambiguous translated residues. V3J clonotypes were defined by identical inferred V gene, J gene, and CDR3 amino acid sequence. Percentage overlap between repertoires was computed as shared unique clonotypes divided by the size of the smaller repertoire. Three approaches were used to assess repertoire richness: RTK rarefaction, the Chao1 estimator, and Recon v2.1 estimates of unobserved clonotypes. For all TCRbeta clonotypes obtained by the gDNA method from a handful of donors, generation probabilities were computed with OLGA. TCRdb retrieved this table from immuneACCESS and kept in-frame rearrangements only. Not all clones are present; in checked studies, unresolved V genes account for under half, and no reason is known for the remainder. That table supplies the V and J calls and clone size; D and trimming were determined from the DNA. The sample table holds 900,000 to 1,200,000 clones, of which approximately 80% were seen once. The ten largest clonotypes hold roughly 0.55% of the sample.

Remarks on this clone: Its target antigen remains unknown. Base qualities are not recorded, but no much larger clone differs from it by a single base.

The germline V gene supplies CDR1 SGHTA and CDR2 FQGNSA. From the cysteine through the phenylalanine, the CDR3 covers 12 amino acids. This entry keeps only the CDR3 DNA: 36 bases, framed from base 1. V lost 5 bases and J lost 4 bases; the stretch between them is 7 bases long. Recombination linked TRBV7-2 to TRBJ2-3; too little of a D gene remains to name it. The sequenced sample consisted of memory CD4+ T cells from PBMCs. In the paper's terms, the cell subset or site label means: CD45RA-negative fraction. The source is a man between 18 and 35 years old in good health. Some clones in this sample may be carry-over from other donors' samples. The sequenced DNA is TGTGCCAGCAGCCCCTCACCAGATACGCAGTATTTT. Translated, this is CASSPSPDTQYF.